This record covers a single T cell receptor (beta chain). This sample was taken from a study of blood T cell repertoires in COVID-19. As for the study in general: From T cells, B-cell-depleted T cells, or PBMCs came the material, which was cDNA or gDNA.

Germline-derived CDR1 and CDR2 are MNHEY and SVGEGT. The length of the CDR3 is 14 residues. V lost 5 bases, J lost 3 bases, and 3 bases stayed unmatched. Sequencing used immunoSEQ multiplex PCR; TCRdb keeps in-frame clones, though not all of them. The table lists some 70,000 clones, approximately 75% of them singletons. This receptor was taken from a woman aged 55 to 70 with acute or convalescent COVID-19. The specimen was peripheral blood. The chain joins TRBV6-2 or TRBV6-3 to TRBJ1-5; 8 bases line up with TRBD1. The CDR3 is CASSRTGYNQPQHF. The DNA of the CDR3 is TGTGCCAGCAGTAGGACAGGGTACAATCAGCCCCAGCATTTT.